What follows are 32 T cell receptor beta chains derived from one specimen sequenced in a study of PD-L1 blockade in urothelial cancer. TCRdb's copy holds only in-frame clones and misses some; the assay was immunoSEQ multiplex PCR. The table lists roughly 32,000 clones, 89% of them singletons. The time point here: peripheral blood 6 weeks after treatment start. The specimen was PBMCs, collected around atezolizumab (anti-PD-L1) treatment. These receptor sequences come from a man older than 75 with urothelial cancer.

The genes are TRBV2 and TRBJ1-2; 11 bases fit TRBD1. The CDR3 spans 14 residues. Germline V gene sequence: CDR1 SNHLY, CDR2 FYNNEI. V shed 6 bases and J 5 bases; nucleotides not matched to a gene: 5. The CDR3 sequence is CASRLGQGGYGYTF. The CDR3 bases are TGTGCCAGCAGGTTGGGACAGGGGGGATATGGCTACACCTTC.

The chain is built from TRBV7-2 and TRBJ2-1; 10 bases align to TRBD1. The V segment lost 2 bases and the J segment 12 bases; nucleotides outside the gene matches: 4. Germline V CDR1 and CDR2: SGHTA, FQGNSA. The length of the CDR3 is 13 residues. CDR3 DNA sequence: TGTGCCAGCAGCTTATCCGGACAGGGGGGGCAGTTCTTC. Translating gives CASSLSGQGGQFF.

The chain employs TRBV5-6 and TRBJ1-5; possibly TRBD1 for D (5 bases). The length of the CDR3 is 18 residues. With 4 bases removed from V and 0 bases from J, the gap between germline ends came to 20 bases. CDR1 is SGHDT, CDR2 YYEEEE, per germline. CDR3 in amino acids: CASSALNPQVISNQPQHF. Written as DNA, the CDR3 is TGTGCCAGCAGCGCCCTAAATCCACAGGTTATTAGCAATCAGCCCCAGCATTTT.

This clone appeared a single time. The V gene is TRBV19, the J gene TRBJ1-1, with D hard to call. Germline V gives CDR1 LNHDA, CDR2 SQIVND (reference sequence). This CDR3 is 15 amino acids long. The V and J ends lost 5 bases and 1 base respectively, with 14 bases between them. The DNA for the CDR3 is TGTGCCAGTAGTCGCGGGGAGGCGAAGAACACTGAAGCTTTCTTT. Translating gives CASSRGEAKNTEAFF. Full variable domain (remainder filled in from reference TRBV19 and TRBJ1-1): DGGITQSPKYLFRKEGQNVTLSCEQNLNHDAMYWYRQDPGQGLRLIYYSQIVNDFQKGDIAEGYSVSREKKESFPLTVTSAQKNPTAFYLCASSRGEAKNTEAFFGQGTRLTVV.

This chain uses TRBV27 with TRBJ2-3; TRBD1 agrees at 9 bases. The CDR3 totals 21 residues. CDR1 and CDR2 (germline): MNHEY, SMNVEV (reference sequence). The CDR3 loop is CSFSPPFCPGTGQPSTDTQYF. The CDR3 DNA reads TGTTCGTTCTCCCCACCCTTTTGCCCCGGGACAGGGCAACCTAGCACAGATACGCAGTATTTT.

The chain employs TRBV5-1 and TRBJ2-7, with 7 bases aligning to TRBD2. J was trimmed by 2 bases and V by 0 bases; bases with no gene match: 11. This CDR3 comprises 17 residues. Per germline, CDR1 SGHRS and CDR2 YFSETQ. The CDR3 region is CASSLGPGGSATYEQYF. The CDR3 region has the DNA TGCGCCAGCAGCTTGGGGCCAGGCGGGAGTGCCACCTACGAGCAGTACTTC. Variable domain in full (rest from reference TRBV5-1 and TRBJ2-7): KAGVTQTPRYLIKTRGQQVTLSCSPISGHRSVSWYQQTPGQGLQFLFEYFSETQRNKGNFPGRFSGRQFSNSRSEMNVSTLELGDSALYLCASSLGPGGSATYEQYFGPGTRLTVT.

This sequence joins TRBV11-1 and TRBJ2-5; possible D gene TRBD1, 5 bases. The CDR3 runs to 16 residues. Between the trimmed V and J ends, which lost 5 bases and 3 bases, there was a span of 19 bases. In germline, CDR1 is SGHAT, CDR2 FQDESV (reference sequence). DNA for the CDR3: TGTGCCAGCAGCCCGCCGACAGATCCATTGGAAGAGACCCAGTACTTC. Translating it yields CASSPPTDPLEETQYF.

The V call is TRBV5-8, the J call TRBJ2-5, with D possibly being TRBD2 (7 bases). The germline gives CDR1 SGHTS, CDR2 YDEGEE. V lost 4 bases and J lost 2, with 15 bases in between. This CDR3 has 15 amino acids. In DNA, the CDR3 is TGTGCCAGCAGCCCTGAGGGGAGGGGGCAAGAGACCCAGTACTTC. Translating it yields CASSPEGRGQETQYF.

This chain joins TRBV7-2 and TRBJ2-7; the match to TRBD2 covers 10 bases. With 5 bases clipped from V and 2 bases from J, the junction kept 6 bases outside the gene matches. The CDR3 length is 15 residues. Germline-derived CDR1 and CDR2 are SGHTA and FQGNSA. CDR3 sequence: CASSTGLAWTYEQYF. DNA of the CDR3: TGTGCCAGCAGCACGGGACTAGCGTGGACCTACGAGCAGTACTTC.

CDR3 sequence: CSVEYAAGGRTGELFF. As DNA, the CDR3 is TGCAGCGTTGAATACGCGGCAGGGGGCAGGACCGGGGAGCTGTTTTTT. V and J are TRBV29-1 and TRBJ2-2; 8 nucleotides match TRBD1. This CDR3 region has 16 residues. V gave up 2 bases and J gave up 5 bases; unmatched junction bases: 10. The germline V gene has CDR1 SQVTM and CDR2 ANQGSEA.

V usage is TRBV7-8 and J usage is TRBJ1-2, with 9 nucleotides matching TRBD1. CDR3 length equals 16 residues. The V gene's germline CDR1 is SGHVS and CDR2 FQNEAQ. Trimming took 3 bases from V and 5 from J; bases not matched to a gene: 10. The CDR3 DNA sequence: TGTGCCAGCAGCTTGTCACAGGGGGCTAGGGGGTATGGCTACACCTTC. It translates to CASSLSQGARGYGYTF.

This clone is labeled medium-sized. J is TRBJ1-1 and V is TRBV28; weak D call: TRBD1 (5 bases). Germline V CDR1 and CDR2: MDHEN, SYDVKM. V lost 6 bases and J 1 base, leaving 9 bases between the germline ends. This CDR3 region has 13 residues. The CDR3: CASSLQENTEAFF. In nucleotides, the CDR3 is TGTGCCAGCAGCCTACAGGAGAACACTGAAGCTTTCTTT.

The genes are TRBV30 and TRBJ1-1; TRBD1 aligns across 8 bases. The trim removed 5 bases at V and 6 bases at J, leaving 5 bases unmatched. The CDR3 has 12 residues. Germline V gene lookup returns CDR1 GTSNPN and CDR2 SVGIG (reference sequence). For the CDR3, the DNA is TGTGCCTGGGACAGGGGCCCCTCTGAAGCTTTCTTT. Residues: CAWDRGPSEAFF.

The chain is built from TRBV6-1 and TRBJ1-2; D is undetermined. The CDR3 contains 15 residues. Germline V CDR1 and CDR2: MNHNS, SASEGT. The V end was cut by 2 bases, the J end by 8 bases, with 18 bases between. Here the CDR3 reads CASSERSAGGWGYTF. CDR3 DNA sequence: TGTGCCAGCAGTGAACGTTCAGCGGGCGGCTGGGGCTACACCTTC.

The rearrangement uses TRBV7-2 and TRBJ2-3; TRBD2 matches at 8 bases. The CDR3 extends over 14 amino acids. Germline CDR1 SGHTA, CDR2 FQGNSA. Trimming at V came to 4 bases and at J to 7 bases, leaving 7 bases not matched to a gene. CDR3 coding DNA: TGTGCCAGCAGCTCCCCTGGTAGCGGGAATACGCAGTATTTT. This gives the protein CASSSPGSGNTQYF. Variable domain in full (rest from reference TRBV7-2 and TRBJ2-3): GAGVSQSPSNKVTEKGKDVELRCDPISGHTALYWYRQSLGQGLEFLIYFQGNSAPDKSGLPSDRFSAERTGGSVSTLTIQRTQQEDSAVYLCASSSPGSGNTQYFGPGTRLTVL.

The chain is built from TRBV9 and TRBJ2-5, with unresolved D. CDR3 length: 13 amino acids. The germline V and J ends were trimmed by 2 bases and 2 bases, with 7 bases remaining between them. Germline loops: CDR1 SGDLS, CDR2 YYNGEE. CDR3 in amino acids: CASSVSQQETQYF. In DNA form, the CDR3 reads TGTGCCAGCAGCGTTTCCCAACAAGAGACCCAGTACTTC. Using reference TRBV9 and TRBJ2-5 for the parts outside the CDR3, the full variable domain is DSGVTQTPKHLITATGQRVTLRCSPRSGDLSVYWYQQSLDQGLQFLIQYYNGEERAKGNILERFSAQQFPDLHSELNLSSLELGDSALYFCASSVSQQETQYFGPGTRLLVL.

The chain has TRBV5-5 and TRBJ1-2; TRBD1 is a possible D gene (5 bases). CDR1 is SGHKS, CDR2 YYEKEE, per germline (reference sequence). This CDR3 spans 15 amino acids. The germline V and J ends were trimmed by 4 bases and 0 bases, with 13 bases remaining between them. CDR3 protein: CASSRETVANYGYTF. The CDR3 DNA is TGTGCCAGCAGCCGCGAGACAGTTGCTAACTATGGCTACACCTTC.

The chain uses TRBV15 and TRBJ2-7; TRBD2 aligns across 9 bases. The CDR3 is 14 amino acids. Germline V gene sequence: CDR1 LNHNV, CDR2 YYDKDF (reference sequence). V shed 8 bases, J shed 2 bases, and the junction held 7 bases outside the gene matches. This CDR3 reads CATGLAGLPYEQYF. Here the CDR3 DNA reads TGTGCCACCGGGCTAGCGGGACTACCCTACGAGCAGTACTTC.

V is TRBV30 and J is TRBJ2-2; the match to TRBD2 covers 7 bases. The CDR3 is 17 amino acids. The V gene's germline CDR1 is GTSNPN and CDR2 SVGIG (reference sequence). V lost 2 bases and J lost 5; bases outside the gene matches: 14. The CDR3 sequence: CAWSSSQAISGTGELFF. The CDR3 coding sequence is TGTGCCTGGAGTAGTAGCCAGGCGATTAGCGGGACCGGGGAGCTGTTTTTT.

This clone occurred once. The chain recombines TRBV27 with TRBJ1-4, with 7 bases fitting TRBD1. The CDR3 loop spans 13 amino acids. Trimming removed 5 bases from V and 8 bases from J; junction bases left unmatched: 5. CDR1 and CDR2 (germline): MNHEY, SMNVEV (reference sequence). CDR3: CASSDRVGEKLFF. Here the CDR3 DNA reads TGTGCCAGCAGTGACAGGGTGGGCGAAAAACTGTTTTTT.

The J gene is TRBJ2-5, the V gene TRBV9, with TRBD2 matching over 10 bases. The CDR3 is 15 amino acids. V lost 4 bases and J lost 5; bases outside the gene matches: 8. CDR1 is SGDLS and CDR2 is YYNGEE in the germline V gene. The CDR3 DNA is TGTGCCAGCAGCCCACGGACTAGCGGTGGGGAGACCCAGTACTTC. Amino acids: CASSPRTSGGETQYF.

J is TRBJ1-3 and V is TRBV7-2; D not certain. V was trimmed by 0 bases and J by 8 bases, leaving 8 bases between them. The CDR3 is 13 residues long. CDR1 is SGHTA, CDR2 FQGNSA, per germline. The CDR3 here is CASSLAPGDTIYF. The CDR3 DNA reads as TGTGCCAGCAGCTTAGCTCCCGGGGACACCATATATTTT. The variable domain in full, completed from reference TRBV7-2 and TRBJ1-3, reads GAGVSQSPSNKVTEKGKDVELRCDPISGHTALYWYRQSLGQGLEFLIYFQGNSAPDKSGLPSDRFSAERTGGSVSTLTIQRTQQEDSAVYLCASSLAPGDTIYFGEGSWLTVV.

This chain joins TRBV18 and TRBJ1-1; 9 positions agree with TRBD1. Germline V gene sequence: CDR1 KGHSH, CDR2 LQKENI. This CDR3 is 18 amino acids long. With 3 bases clipped from V and 0 bases from J, the junction kept 11 bases outside the gene matches. The CDR3 reads CASSPNRQGVLLNTEAFF. Written as DNA, the CDR3 is TGTGCCAGCTCACCGAACCGACAGGGGGTTCTTTTGAACACTGAAGCTTTCTTT. The variable domain in full, with the rest retrieved from reference TRBV18 and TRBJ1-1, is NAGVMQNPRHLVRRRGQEARLRCSPMKGHSHVYWYRQLPEEGLKFMVYLQKENIIDESGMPKERFSAEFPKEGPSILRIQQVVRGDSAAYFCASSPNRQGVLLNTEAFFGQGTRLTVV.

The J gene is TRBJ2-7, the V gene TRBV10-3; D gene unclear. V was clipped by 0 bases and J by 6 bases, with 9 bases between them. CDR1 is ENHRY, CDR2 SYGVKD, per germline. This CDR3 has 13 residues. The CDR3 bases are TGTGCCATCAGTGAGTCGATTAGCCGCGAGCAGTACTTC. Protein product: CAISESISREQYF.

The chain couples TRBV7-2 to TRBJ2-1; the match to TRBD2 covers 9 bases. The CDR3 covers 15 residues. CDR1 and CDR2 from the germline V gene are SGHTA and FQGNSA. Losses at the gene ends were 6 bases for V and 4 bases for J; bases not matched to a gene: 7. DNA of the CDR3: TGTGCCAGCAGAAGGACTAGCGTTAGTTACAATGAGCAGTTCTTC. Its protein is CASRRTSVSYNEQFF.

V gene TRBV10-3 combines with J gene TRBJ2-3, with D possibly being TRBD1 (6 bases). Germline CDR1 reads ENHRY; CDR2 reads SYGVKD. The CDR3 is 14 amino acids. Trimming pared 4 bases from V and 2 bases from J, leaving 10 bases between. The CDR3 is CAISAAGVTDTQYF. The CDR3 bases are TGTGCCATCAGTGCGGCAGGGGTCACAGATACGCAGTATTTT.

This sequence joins TRBV2 and TRBJ2-7; TRBD2 matches at 10 bases. Trimming removed 6 bases from V and 8 bases from J; junction bases left unmatched: 4. This CDR3 contains 12 residues. CDR1 and CDR2 from the germline V gene are SNHLY and FYNNEI. The CDR3 region has the DNA TGTGCCAGCAGGAGCGGGAGGGGAAAGCAGTACTTC. This sequence encodes CASRSGRGKQYF.

The J gene is TRBJ2-5, the V gene TRBV9; TRBD1 is a possible D gene (7 bases). The CDR3 is made up of 15 amino acids. V was pared by 2 bases and J by 1 base, with 12 bases between. Germline V CDR1 and CDR2: SGDLS, YYNGEE. This CDR3 is CASSVTGTFQETQYF. The DNA for the CDR3 is TGTGCCAGCAGCGTGACAGGGACTTTCCAAGAGACCCAGTACTTC.

This clone was seen more than once but under ten times. The rearrangement uses TRBV10-3 and TRBJ1-2, with D tentatively TRBD1 (5 bases). From germline, CDR1 is ENHRY and CDR2 SYGVKD. Trimming cost V 5 bases and J 0 bases, with 10 bases left between them. CDR3 length: 14 amino acids. The CDR3 protein is CAISQGQANYGYTF. The CDR3 DNA reads TGTGCCATCAGTCAGGGTCAGGCTAACTATGGCTACACCTTC.

The chain uses TRBV30 and TRBJ2-1, with 9 bases that match TRBD2. The germline gives CDR1 GTSNPN, CDR2 SVGIG (reference sequence). CDR3 length: 16 residues. V lost 0 bases to trimming and J lost 8 bases; unmatched junction nucleotides: 11. The CDR3 loop reads CAWSVWDSGRKDEQFF. The CDR3 region has the DNA TGTGCCTGGAGTGTATGGGATAGCGGGAGAAAGGATGAGCAGTTCTTC. The whole variable domain, remainder taken from reference TRBV30 and TRBJ2-1, is SQTIHQWPATLVQPVGSPLSLECTVEGTSNPNLYWYRQAAGRGLQLLFYSVGIGQISSEVPQNLSASRPQDRQFILSSKKLLLSDSGFYLCAWSVWDSGRKDEQFFGPGTRLTVL.

This clone was observed once. This chain joins TRBV7-2 and TRBJ2-5; 9 bases align to TRBD2. CDR1 and CDR2 (germline): SGHTA, FQGNSA. V trimming: 2 bases; J trimming: 1 base; junction bases outside the gene matches: 5. There are 16 residues in the CDR3. The CDR3 protein is CASSLRTAGGQETQYF. For the CDR3, the DNA is TGTGCCAGCAGCTTAAGGACAGCGGGAGGCCAAGAGACCCAGTACTTC. The complete variable domain, with remaining parts taken from reference TRBV7-2 and TRBJ2-5, reads GAGVSQSPSNKVTEKGKDVELRCDPISGHTALYWYRQSLGQGLEFLIYFQGNSAPDKSGLPSDRFSAERTGGSVSTLTIQRTQQEDSAVYLCASSLRTAGGQETQYFGPGTRLLVL.

The chain is built from TRBV7-2 and TRBJ2-3; 8 bases match TRBD2. CDR3 length: 16 residues. V shed 3 bases, J shed 5 bases, and the junction held 10 bases outside the gene matches. From germline, CDR1 is SGHTA and CDR2 FQGNSA. CDR3 sequence reads: CASSFSSGGGGDTQYF. CDR3 bases: TGTGCCAGCAGCTTTAGTTCGGGAGGGGGGGGAGATACGCAGTATTTT.